This T cell receptor beta chain appears in the sequencing data of a study of shared clonotypes between healthy human individuals. For the study at large: A few men and a couple of women, aged 18 to 49, were donors. Study results and caveats: Naive CD4 clonotype sharing across four donors was 4.5% to 6%.

Points on this clone: What it recognizes is unknown.

The CDR3 sequence is 14 residues long. Germline V gene sequence: CDR1 MNHEY, CDR2 SMNVEV (reference sequence). Only in-frame clones appear in the TCRdb table, and some are missing; sequencing was by immunoSEQ multiplex PCR. The data contain about 670,000 clones, approximately 75% of them singletons. The sample taken for sequencing was memory CD4+ T cells sorted from blood. The subset denotes: CD45RA-negative fraction. The chain has TRBV27 and TRBJ2-5, with no clear D. The end of the DNA fits TRBJ2-7 better, so the J call may be wrong. This TCR was recovered from a woman aged 30 to 39 in good health. For the CDR3, the DNA is TGTGCCAGCAGTCCAGACGGATGGAACTACGAGCAGTACTTC. This translates into CASSPDGWNYEQYF.